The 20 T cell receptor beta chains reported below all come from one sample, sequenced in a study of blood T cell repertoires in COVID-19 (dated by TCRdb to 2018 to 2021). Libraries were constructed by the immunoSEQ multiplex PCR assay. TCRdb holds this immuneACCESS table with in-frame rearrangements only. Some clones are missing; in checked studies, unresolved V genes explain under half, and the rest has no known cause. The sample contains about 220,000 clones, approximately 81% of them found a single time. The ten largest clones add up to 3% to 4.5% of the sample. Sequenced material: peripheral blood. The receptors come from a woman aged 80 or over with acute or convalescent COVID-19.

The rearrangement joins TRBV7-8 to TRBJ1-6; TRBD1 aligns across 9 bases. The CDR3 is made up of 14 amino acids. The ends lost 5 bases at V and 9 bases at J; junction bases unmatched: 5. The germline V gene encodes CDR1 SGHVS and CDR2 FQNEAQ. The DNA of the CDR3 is TGTGCCAGCAGCCCGGGACAGGGTGTTTCACCCCTCCACTTT. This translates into CASSPGQGVSPLHF.

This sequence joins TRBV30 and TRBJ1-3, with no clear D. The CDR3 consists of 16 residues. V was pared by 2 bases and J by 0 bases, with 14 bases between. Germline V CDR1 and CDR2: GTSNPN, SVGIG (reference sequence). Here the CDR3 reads CAWSPSRRSSGNTIYF. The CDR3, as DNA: TGTGCCTGGAGTCCCTCAAGACGGAGCTCTGGAAACACCATATATTTT. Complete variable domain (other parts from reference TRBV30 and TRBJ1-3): SQTIHQWPATLVQPVGSPLSLECTVEGTSNPNLYWYRQAAGRGLQLLFYSVGIGQISSEVPQNLSASRPQDRQFILSSKKLLLSDSGFYLCAWSPSRRSSGNTIYFGEGSWLTVV.

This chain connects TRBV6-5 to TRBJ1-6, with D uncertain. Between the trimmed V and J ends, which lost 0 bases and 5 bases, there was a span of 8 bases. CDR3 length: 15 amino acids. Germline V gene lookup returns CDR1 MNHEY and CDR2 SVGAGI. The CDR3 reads CASSYSSRDNSPLHF. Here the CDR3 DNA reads TGTGCCAGCAGTTACTCGTCGAGGGATAATTCACCCCTCCACTTT.

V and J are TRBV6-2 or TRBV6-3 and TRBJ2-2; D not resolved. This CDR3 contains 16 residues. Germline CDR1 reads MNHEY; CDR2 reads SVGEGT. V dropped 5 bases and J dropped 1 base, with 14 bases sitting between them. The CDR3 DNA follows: TGTGCCAGCAGTAATTTCTTCGGTGGGAACACCGGGGAGCTGTTTTTT. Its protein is CASSNFFGGNTGELFF.

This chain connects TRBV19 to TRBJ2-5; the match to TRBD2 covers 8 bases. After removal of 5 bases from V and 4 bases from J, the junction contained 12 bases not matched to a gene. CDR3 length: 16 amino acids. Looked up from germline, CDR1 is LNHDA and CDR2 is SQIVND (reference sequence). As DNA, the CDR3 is TGTGCCAGTAGTCCAGTCAGCGGGGGCCATGGAGAGACCCAGTACTTC. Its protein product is CASSPVSGGHGETQYF.

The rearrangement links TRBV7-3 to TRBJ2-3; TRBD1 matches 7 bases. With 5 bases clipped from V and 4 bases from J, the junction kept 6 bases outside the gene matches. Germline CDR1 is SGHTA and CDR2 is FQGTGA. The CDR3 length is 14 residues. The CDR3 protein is CASSQGVNPDTQYF. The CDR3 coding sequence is TGTGCCAGCAGCCAGGGGGTAAATCCAGATACGCAGTATTTT.

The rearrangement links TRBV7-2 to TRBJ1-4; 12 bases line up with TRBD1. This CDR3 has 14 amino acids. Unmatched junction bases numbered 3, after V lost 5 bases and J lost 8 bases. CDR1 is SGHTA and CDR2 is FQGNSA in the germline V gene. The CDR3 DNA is TGTGCCAGCAGCCGGGACAGGGGGCGAGAAAAACTGTTTTTT. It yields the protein CASSRDRGREKLFF.

DNA for the CDR3: TGTGCCAGCAGCCAAACGACAACGTCCTATAATTCACCCCTCCACTTT. Encoded protein: CASSQTTTSYNSPLHF. This chain links TRBV4-2 with TRBJ1-6; D gene unclear. V was shortened by 2 bases and J by 1 base, with 9 bases between the two germline ends. Germline V CDR1 and CDR2: LGHNA, YNFKEQ. The CDR3 spans 16 residues.

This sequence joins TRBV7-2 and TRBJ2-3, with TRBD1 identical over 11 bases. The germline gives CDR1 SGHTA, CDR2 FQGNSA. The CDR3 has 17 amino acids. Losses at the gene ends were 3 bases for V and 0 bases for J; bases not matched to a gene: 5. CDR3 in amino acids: CASSFRTGGISTDTQYF. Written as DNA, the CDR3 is TGTGCCAGCAGCTTCAGGACAGGGGGCATTAGCACAGATACGCAGTATTTT.

This CDR3 is CASRRQGSPHEQYF. The DNA for the CDR3 is TGTGCCAGCAGAAGACAGGGAAGTCCCCACGAGCAGTACTTC. V gene TRBV6-5 combines with J gene TRBJ2-7; 7 bases match TRBD1. Per germline, CDR1 MNHEY and CDR2 SVGAGI. The J segment lost 5 bases and the V segment lost 6 bases, leaving 10 bases of the junction unmatched. The CDR3 has 14 amino acids.

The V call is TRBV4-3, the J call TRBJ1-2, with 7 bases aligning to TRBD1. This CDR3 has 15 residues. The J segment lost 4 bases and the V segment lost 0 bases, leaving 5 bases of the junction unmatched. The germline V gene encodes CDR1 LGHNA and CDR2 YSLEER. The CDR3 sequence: CASSQDFGTVYGYTF. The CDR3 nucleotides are TGCGCCAGCAGCCAAGATTTCGGGACAGTCTATGGCTACACCTTC.

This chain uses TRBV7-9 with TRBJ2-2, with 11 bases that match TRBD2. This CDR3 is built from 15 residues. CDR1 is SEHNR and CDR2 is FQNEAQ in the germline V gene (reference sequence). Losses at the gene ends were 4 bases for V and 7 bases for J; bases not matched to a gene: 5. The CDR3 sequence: CASSSQGLAGGELFF. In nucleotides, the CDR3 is TGTGCCAGCAGCTCCCAAGGACTAGCGGGCGGGGAGCTGTTTTTT.

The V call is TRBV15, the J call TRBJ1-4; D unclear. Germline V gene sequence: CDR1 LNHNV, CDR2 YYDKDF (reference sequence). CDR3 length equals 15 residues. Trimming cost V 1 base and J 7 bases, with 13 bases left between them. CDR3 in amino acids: CATSRAPGLSEKLFF. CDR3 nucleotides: TGTGCCACCAGCAGAGCACCGGGGTTGAGTGAAAAACTGTTTTTT.

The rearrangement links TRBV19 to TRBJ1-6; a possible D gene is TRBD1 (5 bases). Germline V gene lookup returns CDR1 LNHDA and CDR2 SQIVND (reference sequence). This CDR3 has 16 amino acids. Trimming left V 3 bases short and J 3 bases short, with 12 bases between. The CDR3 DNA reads TGTGCCAGTAGTATGGGGCAGCACGTCTATAATTCACCCCTCCACTTT. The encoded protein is CASSMGQHVYNSPLHF.

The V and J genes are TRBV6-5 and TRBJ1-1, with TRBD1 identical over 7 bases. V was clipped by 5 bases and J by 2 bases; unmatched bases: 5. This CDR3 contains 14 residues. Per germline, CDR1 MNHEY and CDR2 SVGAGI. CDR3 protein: CASSRTGVNTEAFF. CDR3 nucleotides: TGTGCCAGCAGTCGAACAGGGGTTAACACTGAAGCTTTCTTT.

CDR3 protein: CASSTQGSNQPQHF. CDR3 nucleotide sequence: TGTGCCAGTAGTACACAGGGTAGCAATCAGCCCCAGCATTTT. The V call is TRBV19, the J call TRBJ1-5; possible D gene TRBD1, 6 bases. Deletions cut 4 bases from V and 0 bases from J, with 7 bases between. The germline CDR1 and CDR2 sequences are LNHDA and SQIVND (reference sequence). The CDR3 consists of 14 residues.

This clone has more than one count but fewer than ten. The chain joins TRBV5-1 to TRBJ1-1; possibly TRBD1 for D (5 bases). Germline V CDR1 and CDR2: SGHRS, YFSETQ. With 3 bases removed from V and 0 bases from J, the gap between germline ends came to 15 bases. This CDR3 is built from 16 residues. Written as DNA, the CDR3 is TGCGCCAGCAGCTCCTCAGGGCGTCCCATGAACACTGAAGCTTTCTTT. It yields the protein CASSSSGRPMNTEAFF.

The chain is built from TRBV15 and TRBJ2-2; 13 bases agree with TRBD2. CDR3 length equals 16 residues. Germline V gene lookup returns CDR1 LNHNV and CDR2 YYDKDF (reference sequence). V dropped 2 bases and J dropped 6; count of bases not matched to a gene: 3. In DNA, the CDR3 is TGTGCCACCAGCAGATGGACTAGCGGGGGAGCCGGGGAGCTGTTTTTT. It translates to CATSRWTSGGAGELFF.

The CDR3: CASQRTGQNTEAFF. The DNA of the CDR3 is TGCGCCAGCCAACGGACAGGGCAGAACACTGAAGCTTTCTTT. The chain links TRBV10-2 to TRBJ1-1, with 8 bases lining up with TRBD1. CDR1 is WSHSY, CDR2 SAAADI, per germline. The CDR3 is 14 amino acids. With 8 bases clipped from V and 1 base from J, the junction kept 6 bases outside the gene matches.

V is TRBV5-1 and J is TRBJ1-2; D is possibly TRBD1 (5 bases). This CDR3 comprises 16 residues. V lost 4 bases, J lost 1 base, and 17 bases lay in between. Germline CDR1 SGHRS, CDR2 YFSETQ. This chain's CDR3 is CASSLQGGSLNYGYTF. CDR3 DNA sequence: TGCGCCAGCAGCCTCCAGGGCGGATCTCTTAACTATGGCTACACCTTC.